What follows are 2 T cell receptor beta chains derived from one specimen sequenced in a study of T-cell reconstitution after alpha-beta-depleted transplantation in children. Molecular barcoding with unique molecular identifiers was used for the TCRbeta library. TCRdb reprocessed the PCR reads via MiXCR and lists one record per CDR3 protein. Among approximately 340,000 distinct CDR3 sequences, about 9.4% were seen once, and the ten largest hold roughly 2.5%. This specimen was PBMCs from the stem cell graft donor, taken from the stem cell graft. Receptor source: a human donor who donated a stem cell graft to a child with acute lymphoblastic leukemia.

The chain links TRBV12-3 or TRBV12-4 to TRBJ2-1; 13 bases fit TRBD2. Trimming removed 6 bases from V and 5 bases from J; junction bases left unmatched: 7. The CDR3 runs to 16 residues. The CDR3 DNA sequence: TGTGCCAGCAGCGCCCTCGGGACTAGCGGGAACAATGAGCAGTTCTTC. Its translation: CASSALGTSGNNEQFF.

This clonotype has a count of ten or more. The J gene is TRBJ2-3, the V gene TRBV29-1, with 7 bases that match TRBD2. CDR3 length: 13 residues. Trimming at V came to 4 bases and at J to 2 bases, leaving 3 bases not matched to a gene. Germline CDR1 reads SQVTM; CDR2 reads ANQGSEA. In DNA form, the CDR3 reads TGCAGCGTTGCCGGGACTAACACAGATACGCAGTATTTT. It translates to CSVAGTNTDTQYF.